This T cell receptor (beta chain) was observed in a study of response to subunit inactivated influenza vaccine. Study findings and constraints: Authors suggested seasonal influenza vaccinations each recruit few new T cells.

Note on this clonotype: The antigen is unknown.

TCRdb re-analysed the RT-PCR reads in MiXCR, keeping a single row per CDR3 protein. The repertoire holds approximately 700,000 distinct CDR3 sequences, with 14% as singletons. The CDR3 runs 12 residues. Per the germline V gene, CDR1 is SQVTM and CDR2 is ANQGSEA. Deletions cut 4 bases from V and 0 bases from J, with 6 bases between. The TCR sequence derives from a middle-aged man who received an inactivated influenza vaccine. V and J are TRBV29-1 and TRBJ1-2; D ambiguous. Material: PBMCs from blood, obtained around 14 days before vaccination. CDR3 sequence: CSVGPANYGYTF. The CDR3 region has the DNA TGCAGCGTTGGCCCAGCTAACTATGGCTACACCTTC.